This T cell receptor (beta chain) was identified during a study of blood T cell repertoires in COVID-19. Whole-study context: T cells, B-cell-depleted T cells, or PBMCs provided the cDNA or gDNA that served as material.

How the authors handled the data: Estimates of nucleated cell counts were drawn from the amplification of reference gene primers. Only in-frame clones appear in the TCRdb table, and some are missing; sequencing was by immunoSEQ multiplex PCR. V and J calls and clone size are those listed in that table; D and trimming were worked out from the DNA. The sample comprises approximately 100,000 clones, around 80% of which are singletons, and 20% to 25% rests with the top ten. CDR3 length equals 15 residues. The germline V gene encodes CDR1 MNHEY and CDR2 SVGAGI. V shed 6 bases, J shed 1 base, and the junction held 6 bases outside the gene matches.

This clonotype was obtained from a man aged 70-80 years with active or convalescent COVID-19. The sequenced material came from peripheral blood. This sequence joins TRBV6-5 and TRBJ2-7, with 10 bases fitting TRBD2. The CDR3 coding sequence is TGTGCCAGCAGGCCACTAGCGGGGAGATCCTACGAGCAGTACTTC. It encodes CASRPLAGRSYEQYF.